One and the same sample provided the 28 T cell receptor beta chains below, sequenced in a study of long-term antiretroviral therapy in people with HIV. Version v3.0 of the immunoSEQ assay ran at survey level. Using immunoSEQ multiplex PCR, the repertoire was profiled, and TCRdb retains in-frame clones only, with some absent. This table has 25,000 to 30,000 clones, less than 90% appearing once. The sequences come from unsorted PBMCs, collected 0.4 years after starting antiretroviral therapy. The receptor set was obtained from a man between 18 and 29 years old with HIV.

The chain couples TRBV7-9 to TRBJ2-7; no firm D call. The germline V gene encodes CDR1 SEHNR and CDR2 FQNEAQ (reference sequence). The CDR3 length is 12 residues. Trimming removed 8 bases at V and 2 bases at J, with 10 bases between. The DNA of the CDR3 is TGTGCCAGCTCCCCCGTGACCTACGAGCAGTACTTC. Encoded protein: CASSPVTYEQYF.

The chain combines TRBV9 with TRBJ2-5, with TRBD2 identical over 9 bases. This CDR3 region has 14 residues. With V trimmed by 3 bases and J by 5 bases, 5 bases remained unmatched. CDR1 and CDR2 from the germline V gene are SGDLS and YYNGEE. The CDR3 sequence is CASSASGIGETQYF. Here the CDR3 DNA reads TGTGCCAGCAGCGCTAGCGGGATCGGGGAGACCCAGTACTTC. Looking up the rest from reference TRBV9 and TRBJ2-5 gives the full variable domain: DSGVTQTPKHLITATGQRVTLRCSPRSGDLSVYWYQQSLDQGLQFLIQYYNGEERAKGNILERFSAQQFPDLHSELNLSSLELGDSALYFCASSASGIGETQYFGPGTRLLVL.

The rearrangement uses TRBV15 and TRBJ2-1, with a possible D match to TRBD2 (7 bases). The germline V and J ends were trimmed by 0 bases and 6 bases, with 15 bases remaining between them. The CDR3 is made up of 16 amino acids. The V gene's germline CDR1 is LNHNV and CDR2 YYDKDF (reference sequence). CDR3 DNA: TGTGCCACCAGCAGAGATGACGGGGGGCAGGGCAATGAGCAGTTCTTC. This translates into CATSRDDGGQGNEQFF.

This clone was seen once. For the CDR3, the DNA is TGTGCCAGCAGCGTGGCGGGGGGGCCGTCAAATGAGCAGTTCTTC. It codes for CASSVAGGPSNEQFF. J is TRBJ2-1 and V is TRBV9; 9 nucleotides match TRBD2. This CDR3 is 15 amino acids long. The ends lost 2 bases at V and 7 bases at J; junction bases unmatched: 7. Germline lookup yields CDR1 SGDLS and CDR2 YYNGEE.

This chain uses TRBV11-2 with TRBJ2-7, with 8 bases fitting TRBD1. Germline assignment: CDR1 SGHAT and CDR2 FQNNGV. Trimming removed 1 base from V and 4 bases from J; junction bases left unmatched: 3. This CDR3 spans 14 amino acids. The CDR3 region is CASSLGTGPYEQYF. CDR3 sequence (DNA): TGTGCCAGCAGCTTAGGGACAGGGCCATACGAGCAGTACTTC.

This clone was counted once. The gene calls are TRBV19 and TRBJ2-2, with 8 bases fitting TRBD1. Looked up from germline, CDR1 is LNHDA and CDR2 is SQIVND (reference sequence). V lost 6 bases, J lost 3 bases, and 9 bases stayed unmatched. This CDR3 comprises 16 residues. This chain's CDR3 is CASRDRDRWDTGELFF. In DNA, the CDR3 is TGTGCCAGTAGGGACCGGGACAGGTGGGACACCGGGGAGCTGTTTTTT. The entire variable domain, with the rest obtained from reference TRBV19 and TRBJ2-2, is as follows: DGGITQSPKYLFRKEGQNVTLSCEQNLNHDAMYWYRQDPGQGLRLIYYSQIVNDFQKGDIAEGYSVSREKKESFPLTVTSAQKNPTAFYLCASRDRDRWDTGELFFGEGSRLTVL.

The chain couples TRBV28 to TRBJ2-5; TRBD2 aligns across 7 bases. V shed 5 bases, J shed 5 bases, and the junction held 14 bases outside the gene matches. Germline CDR1 MDHEN, CDR2 SYDVKM. This CDR3 region has 16 residues. Written as DNA, the CDR3 is TGTGCCAGCAGTCCCCAAAGCGGGAATCCCCGGGAGACCCAGTACTTC. It yields the protein CASSPQSGNPRETQYF.

The chain is built from TRBV9 and TRBJ2-7; 7 bases fit TRBD1. Germline trimming cut 0 bases from V and 2 bases from J; bases unmatched to any gene: 5. The CDR3 covers 15 residues. Germline CDR1 and CDR2: SGDLS and YYNGEE. The CDR3 nucleotides are TGTGCCAGCAGCGTAGAAACAGGGGTGACCTACGAGCAGTACTTC. Amino acid sequence: CASSVETGVTYEQYF.

V and J are TRBV9 and TRBJ1-1, with D perhaps matching TRBD1 (5 bases). V shed 4 bases and J shed 1 base, with 14 bases lying between them. Germline loops: CDR1 SGDLS, CDR2 YYNGEE. The CDR3 spans 15 residues. The CDR3 nucleotides are TGTGCCAGCAGCACTCGCGGGACGGGGAACACTGAAGCTTTCTTT. Amino acids: CASSTRGTGNTEAFF.

This chain connects TRBV19 to TRBJ1-1, with 9 nucleotides matching TRBD1. The CDR3 spans 15 residues. Germline V lookup: CDR1 LNHDA, CDR2 SQIVND (reference sequence). Unmatched junction bases numbered 15, after V lost 6 bases and J lost 10 bases. The DNA of the CDR3 is TGTGCCAGTAGAATCGATACCGGGACAGGGAAAGGAGCTTTCTTT. Amino acid sequence: CASRIDTGTGKGAFF.

CDR3: CASSLVAGELFF. In DNA, the CDR3 is TGTGCCAGCAGCCTTGTAGCCGGGGAGCTGTTTTTT. The V and J genes are TRBV11-2 and TRBJ2-2; D gene uncertain. CDR1 is SGHAT, CDR2 FQNNGV, per germline. CDR3 length: 12 residues. V was pared by 5 bases and J by 6 bases, with 7 bases between. The whole variable domain, remainder taken from reference TRBV11-2 and TRBJ2-2, is EAGVAQSPRYKIIEKRQSVAFWCNPISGHATLYWYQQILGQGPKLLIQFQNNGVVDDSQLPKDRFSAERLKGVDSTLKIQPAKLEDSAVYLCASSLVAGELFFGEGSRLTVL.

The chain joins TRBV5-1 to TRBJ1-1; D may be TRBD1 (6 bases). Trimming left V 2 bases short and J 4 bases short, with 15 bases between. The germline CDR1 and CDR2 sequences are SGHRS and YFSETQ. This CDR3 has 15 residues. CDR3 coding DNA: TGCGCCAGCAGCTTAACCGGGACAATTAGCACTGAAGCTTTCTTT. Encoded protein: CASSLTGTISTEAFF.

V usage is TRBV28 and J usage is TRBJ2-7; 8 bases map to TRBD1. Trimming took 3 bases from V and 7 from J; bases not matched to a gene: 8. From germline, CDR1 is MDHEN and CDR2 SYDVKM. The CDR3 sequence is 14 residues long. CDR3 protein: CASSFRQGAREQYF. CDR3 bases: TGTGCCAGCAGTTTTAGGCAGGGGGCGCGGGAGCAGTACTTC.

This sequence joins TRBV29-1 and TRBJ1-2, with D hard to call. The germline V gene has CDR1 SQVTM and CDR2 ANQGSEA. The germline V and J ends were trimmed by 2 bases and 5 bases, with 18 bases remaining between them. The CDR3 has 15 residues. The CDR3 sequence is CSVEKVWITRYGYTF. The DNA for the CDR3 is TGCAGCGTTGAAAAAGTGTGGATTACGAGGTATGGCTACACCTTC. Full variable domain (outside the CDR3, taken from reference TRBV29-1 and TRBJ1-2): SAVISQKPSRDICQRGTSLTIQCQVDSQVTMMFWYRQQPGQSLTLIATANQGSEATYESGFVIDKFPISRPNLTFSTLTVSNMSPEDSSIYLCSVEKVWITRYGYTFGSGTRLTVV.

The rearrangement joins TRBV6-5 to TRBJ2-7, with TRBD1 matching over 10 bases. The CDR3 consists of 14 residues. Looked up from germline, CDR1 is MNHEY and CDR2 is SVGAGI. V gave up 5 bases and J gave up 2 bases; unmatched junction bases: 3. CDR3 DNA sequence: TGTGCCAGCAGTGACAGGGGGCTCACCTACGAGCAGTACTTC. This codes for CASSDRGLTYEQYF.

In its sample, this clone was seen once. The chain is built from TRBV5-8 and TRBJ2-1; D may be TRBD2 (6 bases). V was trimmed by 3 bases and J by 0 bases, leaving 10 bases between them. The CDR3 spans 15 residues. From germline, CDR1 is SGHTS and CDR2 YDEGEE. CDR3 amino acids: CASSSGESSYNEQFF. CDR3 bases: TGTGCCAGCAGCTCGGGGGAAAGCTCCTACAATGAGCAGTTCTTC.

The chain is built from TRBV29-1 and TRBJ1-2; D not resolved. Germline V gene lookup returns CDR1 SQVTM and CDR2 ANQGSEA. CDR3 length: 14 residues. V lost 3 bases to trimming and J lost 0 bases, with 11 bases between them. CDR3 loop: CSVESQAANYGYTF. CDR3 nucleotides: TGCAGCGTTGAGAGCCAGGCAGCTAACTATGGCTACACCTTC.

The chain combines TRBV5-1 with TRBJ2-1; D unresolved. This CDR3 region has 12 residues. Germline CDR1 and CDR2: SGHRS and YFSETQ. V was cut by 1 base and J by 8 bases, with 7 bases left in between. The CDR3 nucleotides read TGCGCCAGCAGCTTGCAGTGGGATGAGCAGTTCTTC. It yields the protein CASSLQWDEQFF.

The sample holds a few counts of this clone. The CDR3 DNA reads as TGTGCCAGCAGCGTAGCCGGGACAGAGAATTCACCCCTCCACTTT. It encodes CASSVAGTENSPLHF. V and J are TRBV9 and TRBJ1-6; TRBD1 agrees at 7 bases. The CDR3 loop spans 15 amino acids. The J segment lost 7 bases and the V segment lost 0 bases, leaving 4 bases of the junction unmatched. Germline CDR1 is SGDLS and CDR2 is YYNGEE.

V is TRBV5-4 and J is TRBJ2-7; D is possibly TRBD1 or TRBD2 (5 bases each). This CDR3 is built from 14 residues. Trimming removed 1 base from V and 0 bases from J, with 8 bases in between. Germline loops: CDR1 SGHNT, CDR2 YYREEE (reference sequence). CDR3 DNA sequence: TGTGCCAGCAGCTTGCGGGACGCCTCCTACGAGCAGTACTTC. It encodes CASSLRDASYEQYF.

The chain combines TRBV19 with TRBJ2-2; TRBD1 aligns across 7 bases. Germline-derived CDR1 and CDR2 are LNHDA and SQIVND (reference sequence). This CDR3 comprises 18 residues. The V segment lost 0 bases and the J segment 4 bases; nucleotides outside the gene matches: 11. CDR3 residues: CASSIEVQGDGPTGELFF. CDR3 nucleotides: TGTGCCAGTAGTATAGAGGTTCAGGGGGACGGTCCCACCGGGGAGCTGTTTTTT. Full variable domain (missing parts from reference TRBV19 and TRBJ2-2): DGGITQSPKYLFRKEGQNVTLSCEQNLNHDAMYWYRQDPGQGLRLIYYSQIVNDFQKGDIAEGYSVSREKKESFPLTVTSAQKNPTAFYLCASSIEVQGDGPTGELFFGEGSRLTVL.

This clone came up a few times. The genes are TRBV4-1 and TRBJ1-2, with 10 bases matching TRBD1. V lost 0 bases, J lost 4 bases, and 5 bases stayed unmatched. This CDR3 has 16 residues. Per germline, CDR1 MGHRA and CDR2 YSYEKL. CDR3 protein: CASSQDPRQGAYGYTF. The CDR3 DNA sequence: TGCGCCAGCAGCCAAGATCCGAGACAGGGGGCCTATGGCTACACCTTC.

The chain is built from TRBV7-9 and TRBJ2-7, with D possibly matching TRBD2 (5 bases). Germline values: CDR1 SEHNR, CDR2 FQNEAQ (reference sequence). V shed 4 bases and J shed 0 bases, with 16 bases lying between them. The CDR3 is 16 residues long. The CDR3: CASSSTGALGSYEQYF. CDR3 sequence (DNA): TGTGCCAGCAGCTCAACCGGAGCACTAGGCTCCTACGAGCAGTACTTC.

The chain employs TRBV25-1 and TRBJ1-2, with 7 bases aligning to TRBD1. The CDR3 sequence is 14 residues long. Per germline, CDR1 MGHDK and CDR2 SYGVNS. The trim removed 5 bases at V and 8 bases at J, leaving 11 bases unmatched. CDR3 sequence: CASSSGGGAYGYTF. The CDR3 DNA reads as TGTGCCAGCAGTAGTGGAGGGGGCGCGTACGGCTACACCTTC.

This clone has a single count. V and J are TRBV10-3 and TRBJ1-4; D gene unclear. The germline CDR1 and CDR2 sequences are ENHRY and SYGVKD. Trimming stripped 4 bases from V and 4 bases from J, with 13 bases between. The CDR3 is 15 amino acids. DNA for the CDR3: TGTGCCATCAGTGGGGGAAAGAACGGTAATGAAAAACTGTTTTTT. Its translation is CAISGGKNGNEKLFF.

This rearrangement joins TRBV7-8 to TRBJ2-3; unclear D gene. The ends were cut back, 0 bases at V and 6 bases at J, with 1 base in the middle. The CDR3 consists of 11 residues. The germline CDR1 and CDR2 sequences are SGHVS and FQNEAQ. The CDR3 DNA follows: TGTGCCAGCAGCTTAGCGGATACGCAGTATTTT. Protein product: CASSLADTQYF.

This clone is a singleton in its sample. J is TRBJ1-4 and V is TRBV7-9; D remains unclear. CDR1 and CDR2 from the germline V gene are SEHNR and FQNEAQ (reference sequence). This CDR3 contains 11 residues. The V end lost 3 bases, the J end lost 5 bases, and 1 base lay between the germline ends. As DNA, the CDR3 is TGTGCCAGCAGCTTCAATGAAAAACTGTTTTTT. It yields the protein CASSFNEKLFF.

CDR3 protein: CASRISGTGGYEQYF. The CDR3 region has the DNA TGTGCCAGCAGGATTTCCGGGACAGGGGGCTACGAGCAGTACTTC. The V call is TRBV27, the J call TRBJ2-7; 11 bases line up with TRBD1. Germline CDR1 and CDR2: MNHEY and SMNVEV (reference sequence). This CDR3 comprises 15 residues. The trim removed 6 bases at V and 3 bases at J, leaving 7 bases unmatched.